This T cell receptor beta chain appears in the sequencing data of a study of blood T cell repertoires in COVID-19. Study background: Samples came from the United States, Italy and Spain, spanning acute and convalescent COVID-19. PBMCs, B-cell-depleted T cells, or T cells provided the cDNA or gDNA that made up the material.

Clones were sequenced by immunoSEQ multiplex PCR, and TCRdb holds only the in-frame ones, with some missing. The top ten clones hold under 3% of a sample with about 110,000 clones, about 88% of them seen once. The CDR3 sequence is 13 residues long. Germline CDR1 KGHSH, CDR2 LQKENI. Trimming took 0 bases from V and 0 from J, leaving 2 bases between them. Source material: peripheral blood. This chain uses TRBV18 with TRBJ1-2; D is unclear. The TCR sequence derives from a human donor in a cohort sampled during active COVID-19. The CDR3 coding sequence is TGTGCCAGCTCACCACCCTCTAACTATGGCTACACCTTC. Encoded protein: CASSPPSNYGYTF.